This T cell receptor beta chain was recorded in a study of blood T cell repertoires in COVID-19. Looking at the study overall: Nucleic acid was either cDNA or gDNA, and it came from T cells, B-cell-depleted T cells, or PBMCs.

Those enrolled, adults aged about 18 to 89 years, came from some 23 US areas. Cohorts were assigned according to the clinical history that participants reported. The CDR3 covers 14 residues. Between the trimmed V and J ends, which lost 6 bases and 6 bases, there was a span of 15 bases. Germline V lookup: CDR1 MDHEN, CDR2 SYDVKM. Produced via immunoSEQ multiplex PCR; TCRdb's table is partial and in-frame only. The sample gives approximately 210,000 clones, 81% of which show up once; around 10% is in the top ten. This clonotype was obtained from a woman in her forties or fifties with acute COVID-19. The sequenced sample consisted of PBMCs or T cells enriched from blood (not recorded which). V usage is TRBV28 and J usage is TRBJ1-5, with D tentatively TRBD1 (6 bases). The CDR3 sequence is CASRGGTWSQPQHF. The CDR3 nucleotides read TGTGCCAGCAGGGGAGGGACATGGAGTCAGCCCCAGCATTTT.